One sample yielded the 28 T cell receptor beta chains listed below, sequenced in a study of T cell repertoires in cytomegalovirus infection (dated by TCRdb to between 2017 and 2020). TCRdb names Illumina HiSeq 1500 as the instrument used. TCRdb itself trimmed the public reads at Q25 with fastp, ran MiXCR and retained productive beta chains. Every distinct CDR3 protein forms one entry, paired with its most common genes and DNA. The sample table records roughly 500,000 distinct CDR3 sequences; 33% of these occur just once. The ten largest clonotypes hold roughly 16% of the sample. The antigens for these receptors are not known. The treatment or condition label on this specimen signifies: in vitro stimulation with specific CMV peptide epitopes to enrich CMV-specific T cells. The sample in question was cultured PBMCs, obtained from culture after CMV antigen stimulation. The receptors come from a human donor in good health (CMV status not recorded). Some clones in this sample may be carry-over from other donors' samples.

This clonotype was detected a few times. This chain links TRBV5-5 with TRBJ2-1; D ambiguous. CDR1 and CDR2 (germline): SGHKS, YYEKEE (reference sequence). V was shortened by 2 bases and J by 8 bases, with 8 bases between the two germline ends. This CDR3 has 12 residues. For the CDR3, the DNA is TGTGCCAGCAGCTTTGATGGGTATGAGCAGTTCTTC. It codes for CASSFDGYEQFF.

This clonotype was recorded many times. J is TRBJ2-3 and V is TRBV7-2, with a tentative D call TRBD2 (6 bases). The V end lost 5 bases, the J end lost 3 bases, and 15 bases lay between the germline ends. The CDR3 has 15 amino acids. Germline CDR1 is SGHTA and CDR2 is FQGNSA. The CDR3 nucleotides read TGTGCCAGCAGCCGCCAGGGAGGTTTAACAGATACGCAGTATTTT. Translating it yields CASSRQGGLTDTQYF.

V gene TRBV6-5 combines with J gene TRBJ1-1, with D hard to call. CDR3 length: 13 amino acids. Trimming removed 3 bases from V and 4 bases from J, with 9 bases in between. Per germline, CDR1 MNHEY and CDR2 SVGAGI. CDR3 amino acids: CASSYGPGTEAFF. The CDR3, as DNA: TGTGCCAGCAGTTATGGACCTGGCACTGAAGCTTTCTTT.

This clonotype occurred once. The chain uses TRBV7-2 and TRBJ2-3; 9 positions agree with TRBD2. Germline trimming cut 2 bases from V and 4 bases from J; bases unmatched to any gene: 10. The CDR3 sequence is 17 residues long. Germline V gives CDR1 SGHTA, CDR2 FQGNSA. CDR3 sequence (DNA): TGTGCCAGCAGCTTATACGGCGGGAGGGGGTTGTCAGATACGCAGTATTTT. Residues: CASSLYGGRGLSDTQYF.

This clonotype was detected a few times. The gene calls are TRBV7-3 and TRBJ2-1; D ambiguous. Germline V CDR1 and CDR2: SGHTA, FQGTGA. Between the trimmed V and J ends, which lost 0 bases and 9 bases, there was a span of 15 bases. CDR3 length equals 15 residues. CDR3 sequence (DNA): TGTGCCAGCAGCTTAACACCACGGAGTAGGAGTGAGCAGTTCTTC. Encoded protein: CASSLTPRSRSEQFF.

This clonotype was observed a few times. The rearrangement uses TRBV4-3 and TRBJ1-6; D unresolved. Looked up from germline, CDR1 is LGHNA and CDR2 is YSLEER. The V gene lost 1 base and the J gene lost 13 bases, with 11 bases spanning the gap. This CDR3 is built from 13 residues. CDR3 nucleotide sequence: TGCGCCAGCAGCCAAGCCCCCCTAGGGCCCCTCCACTTT. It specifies CASSQAPLGPLHF.

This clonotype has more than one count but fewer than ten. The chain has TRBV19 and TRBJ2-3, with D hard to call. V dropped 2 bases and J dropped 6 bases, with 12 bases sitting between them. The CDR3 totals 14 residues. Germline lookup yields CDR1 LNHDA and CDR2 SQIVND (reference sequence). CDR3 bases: TGTGCCAGTAGTATATCCCTCGCCCAGGATACGCAGTATTTT. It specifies CASSISLAQDTQYF.

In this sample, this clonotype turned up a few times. The chain's CDR3 is CSVGQGNTGELFF. CDR3 DNA sequence: TGCAGCGTTGGGCAGGGCAACACCGGGGAGCTGTTTTTT. The chain couples TRBV29-1 to TRBJ2-2, with a tentative D call TRBD1 (5 bases). V dropped 4 bases and J dropped 2 bases, with 8 bases sitting between them. CDR1 is SQVTM and CDR2 is ANQGSEA in the germline V gene. CDR3 length: 13 residues.

CDR3 DNA: TGTGCCAGCACCGGGACAGCTAACTATGGCTACACCTTC. Its translation: CASTGTANYGYTF. The chain employs TRBV12-3 or TRBV12-4 and TRBJ1-2, with 7 bases matching TRBD1. V trimming: 7 bases; J trimming: 0 bases; junction bases outside the gene matches: 2. The CDR3 has 13 residues.

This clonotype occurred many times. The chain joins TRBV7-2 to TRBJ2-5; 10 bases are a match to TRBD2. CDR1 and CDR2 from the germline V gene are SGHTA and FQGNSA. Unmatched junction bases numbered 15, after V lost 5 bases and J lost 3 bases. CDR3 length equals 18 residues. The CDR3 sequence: CASSQRITSGKPKETQYF. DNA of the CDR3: TGTGCCAGCAGCCAAAGAATTACTAGCGGGAAACCAAAAGAGACCCAGTACTTC.

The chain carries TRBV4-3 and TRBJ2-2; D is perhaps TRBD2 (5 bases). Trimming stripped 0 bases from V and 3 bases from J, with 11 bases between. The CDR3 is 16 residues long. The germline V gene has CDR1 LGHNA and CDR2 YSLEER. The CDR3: CASSQETTSYTGELFF. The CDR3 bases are TGCGCCAGCAGCCAAGAGACTACCTCTTACACCGGGGAGCTGTTTTTT.

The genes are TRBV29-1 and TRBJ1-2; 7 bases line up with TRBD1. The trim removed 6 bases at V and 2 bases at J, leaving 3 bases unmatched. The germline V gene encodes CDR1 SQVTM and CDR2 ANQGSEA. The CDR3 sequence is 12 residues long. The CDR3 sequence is CSVEGQNYGYTF. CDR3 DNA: TGCAGCGTGGAGGGACAGAACTATGGCTACACCTTC.

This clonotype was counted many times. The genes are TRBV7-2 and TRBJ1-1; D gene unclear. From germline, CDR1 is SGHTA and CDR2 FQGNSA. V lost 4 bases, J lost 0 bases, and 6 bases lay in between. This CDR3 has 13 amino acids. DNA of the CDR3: TGTGCCAGCAGCTGGTACATGAACACTGAAGCTTTCTTT. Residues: CASSWYMNTEAFF.

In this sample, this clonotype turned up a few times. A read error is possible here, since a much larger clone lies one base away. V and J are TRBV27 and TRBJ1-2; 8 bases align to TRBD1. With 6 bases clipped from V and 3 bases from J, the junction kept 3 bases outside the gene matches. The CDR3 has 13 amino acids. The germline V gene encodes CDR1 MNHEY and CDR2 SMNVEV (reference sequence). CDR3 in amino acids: CASRPTGDYGYTF. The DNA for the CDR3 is TGTGCCAGCAGACCGACAGGGGACTATGGCTACACCTTC.

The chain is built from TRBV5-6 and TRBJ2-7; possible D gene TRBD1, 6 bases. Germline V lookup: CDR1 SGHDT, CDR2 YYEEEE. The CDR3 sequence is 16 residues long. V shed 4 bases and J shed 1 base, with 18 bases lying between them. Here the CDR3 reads CASSIYRAGFSYEQYF. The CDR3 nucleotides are TGTGCCAGCAGCATCTACAGGGCTGGATTTTCCTACGAGCAGTACTTC.

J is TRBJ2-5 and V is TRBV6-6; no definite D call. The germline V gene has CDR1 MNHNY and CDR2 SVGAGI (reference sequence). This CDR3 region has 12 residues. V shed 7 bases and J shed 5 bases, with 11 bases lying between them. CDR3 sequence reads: CASNAGRETQYF. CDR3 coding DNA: TGTGCCAGCAACGCAGGCAGGGAGACCCAGTACTTC.

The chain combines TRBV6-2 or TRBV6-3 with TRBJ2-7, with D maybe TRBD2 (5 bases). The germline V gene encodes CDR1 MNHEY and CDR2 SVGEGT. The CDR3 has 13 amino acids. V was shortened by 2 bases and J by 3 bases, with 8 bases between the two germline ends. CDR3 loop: CASSYIGSYEQYF. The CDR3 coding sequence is TGTGCCAGCAGTTACATAGGGAGCTACGAGCAGTACTTC.

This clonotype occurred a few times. In DNA, the CDR3 is TGTGCCAGCAGTTTTGGAACCAATCAGCCCCAGCATTTT. It codes for CASSFGTNQPQHF. V is TRBV27 and J is TRBJ1-5; D uncertain. The V end was cut by 3 bases, the J end by 3 bases, with 6 bases between. The CDR3 spans 13 residues. Germline V gives CDR1 MNHEY, CDR2 SMNVEV (reference sequence).

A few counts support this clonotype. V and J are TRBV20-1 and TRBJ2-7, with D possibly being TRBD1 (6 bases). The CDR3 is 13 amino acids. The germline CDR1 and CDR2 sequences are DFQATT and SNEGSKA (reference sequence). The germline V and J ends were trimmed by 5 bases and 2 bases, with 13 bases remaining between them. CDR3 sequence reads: CSASTGNAYEQYF. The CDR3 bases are TGCAGTGCTTCAACAGGGAACGCCTACGAGCAGTACTTC.

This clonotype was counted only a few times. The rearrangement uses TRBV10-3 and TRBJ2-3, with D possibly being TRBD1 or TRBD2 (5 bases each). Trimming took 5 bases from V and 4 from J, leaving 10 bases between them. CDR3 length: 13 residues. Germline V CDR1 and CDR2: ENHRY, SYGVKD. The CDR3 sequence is CAISWGFADTQYF. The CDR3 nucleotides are TGTGCCATCAGTTGGGGGTTCGCAGATACGCAGTATTTT.

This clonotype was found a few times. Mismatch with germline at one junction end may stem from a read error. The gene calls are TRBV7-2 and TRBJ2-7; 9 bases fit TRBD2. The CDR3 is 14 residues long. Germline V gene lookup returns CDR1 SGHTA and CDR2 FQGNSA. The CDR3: CASSLTSGRGGLNF. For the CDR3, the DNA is TGTGCCAGCAGCTTAACTAGCGGGCGGGGGGGGCTAAACTTC.

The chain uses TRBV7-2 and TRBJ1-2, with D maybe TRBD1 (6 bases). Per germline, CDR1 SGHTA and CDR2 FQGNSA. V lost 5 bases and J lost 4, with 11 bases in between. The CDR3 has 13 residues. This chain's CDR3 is CASSTDRLYGYTF. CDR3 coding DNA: TGTGCCAGCAGCACCGACAGGCTCTATGGCTACACCTTC.

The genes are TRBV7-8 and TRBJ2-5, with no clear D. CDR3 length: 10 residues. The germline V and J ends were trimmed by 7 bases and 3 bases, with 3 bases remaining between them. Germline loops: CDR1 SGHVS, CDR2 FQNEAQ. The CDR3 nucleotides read TGTGCCAGCACCAAAGAGACCCAGTACTTC. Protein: CASTKETQYF.

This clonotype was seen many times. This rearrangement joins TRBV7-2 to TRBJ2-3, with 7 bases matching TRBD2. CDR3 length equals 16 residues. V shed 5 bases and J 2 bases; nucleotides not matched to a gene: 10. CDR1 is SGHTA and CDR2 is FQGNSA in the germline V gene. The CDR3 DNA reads TGTGCCAGCAGCCGGGGGGTGGGAGGGCCCACAGATACGCAGTATTTT. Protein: CASSRGVGGPTDTQYF.

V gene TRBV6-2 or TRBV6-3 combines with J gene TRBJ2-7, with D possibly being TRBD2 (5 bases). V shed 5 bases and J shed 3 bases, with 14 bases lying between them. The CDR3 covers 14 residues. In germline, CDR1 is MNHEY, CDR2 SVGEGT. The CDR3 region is CASSRTGPYYEQYF. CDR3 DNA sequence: TGTGCCAGCAGTCGGACTGGTCCCTACTACGAGCAGTACTTC.

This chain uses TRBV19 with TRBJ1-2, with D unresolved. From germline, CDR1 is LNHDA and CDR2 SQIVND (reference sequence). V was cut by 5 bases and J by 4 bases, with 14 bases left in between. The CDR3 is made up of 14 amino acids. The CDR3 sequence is CASSHTAQTYGYTF. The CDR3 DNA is TGTGCCAGTAGTCACACCGCCCAGACCTATGGCTACACCTTC. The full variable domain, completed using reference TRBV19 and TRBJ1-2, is DGGITQSPKYLFRKEGQNVTLSCEQNLNHDAMYWYRQDPGQGLRLIYYSQIVNDFQKGDIAEGYSVSREKKESFPLTVTSAQKNPTAFYLCASSHTAQTYGYTFGSGTRLTVV.

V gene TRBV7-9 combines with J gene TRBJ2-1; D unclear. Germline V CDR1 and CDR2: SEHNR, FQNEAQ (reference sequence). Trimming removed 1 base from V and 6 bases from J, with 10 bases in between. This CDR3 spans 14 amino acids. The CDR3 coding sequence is TGTGCCAGCAGCTTAGTTGAGCCCGGCAATGAGCAGTTCTTC. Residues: CASSLVEPGNEQFF.

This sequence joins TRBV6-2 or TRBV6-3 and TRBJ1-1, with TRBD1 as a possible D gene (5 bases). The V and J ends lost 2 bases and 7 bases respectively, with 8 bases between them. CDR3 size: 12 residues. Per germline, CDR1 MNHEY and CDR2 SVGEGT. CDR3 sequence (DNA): TGTGCCAGCAGTTACCTTAGGGGTGAAGCTTTCTTT. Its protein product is CASSYLRGEAFF.